The present entry profiles one TCR beta chain with its context. This clonotype was picked up many times. Which antigen it targets is not known. Base quality data are lacking; no much larger clone is found one base away. The data derive from a study of T-cell memory formation after mild COVID-19 (dated by TCRdb to the early 2020s). Concerning the study at large: TCR sequence clusters from the two donors were found to be largely donor specific. The cohort was made up of two young adult volunteers, one female and one male, who were previously healthy. Longitudinal TCRalpha and TCRbeta repertoire sequencing tracked T-cell clones expanding and contracting after mild COVID-19 in a couple of donors. General findings and caveats noted by the study authors: Balanced CD4/CD8 phenotypes were observed for clones contracting from day 15 to 85, whereas a bias towards CD4+ was observed for a second wave of clones expanding from day 15 to 37. The study included only two mild cases, and larger cohorts that include severe cases with pre-infection samples were judged to be necessary. Contracting CD4+ clones were located mainly in the CM and EM memory subsets, whereas CD8+ clones were found to be enriched in EMRA. The detection of some responding clones in pre-infection memory suggests that pre-existing cross-reactive memory T cells joined the SARS-CoV-2 response. SARS-CoV-2 specificity was not confirmed for the second-wave clones peaking on day 37.

The sequencing machine was an Illumina NovaSeq 6000. TCRalpha and TCRbeta cDNA libraries were constructed by 5'RACE with constant-segment primers, with sample barcodes and unique molecular identifiers being introduced. Trizol reagent was used to extract RNA from every sample. The libraries were amplified in two PCR steps, and the second step added a second sample barcode and Illumina TruSeq adapters. Sequencing of the libraries was done on an Illumina NovaSeq, producing 2 x 150 bp paired-end reads. The original pipeline was this. With migec v1.2.7, reads were demultiplexed and then collapsed into UMI-guided consensus sequences. Using mixcr v2.1.11, the UMI consensuses were aligned to TRA and TRB V and J templates and assembled into clonotypes. Clonotypes were classified as expanded or contracted when called significant by both edgeR and NoisET, with noise models trained on biological replicates. For edgeR calls, a false discovery rate-adjusted p below 0.01 and a log2 fold-change threshold of 1 were applied. PCA with hierarchical clustering of max-normalized trajectories of the 1000 most abundant clonotypes was used as exploratory dynamics analysis. The CD4 or CD8 phenotype of responding clones was assigned using the separately sequenced CD4+ and CD8+ repertoires. TCRdb trimmed public reads at Q25 via fastp, called clones via MiXCR and kept in-frame beta chains. Identical CDR3 protein sequences are pooled into one entry, listed with their most common genes and DNA. The V and J calls here are based on TCRdb, not the publication. The sample table shows tens of thousands of distinct CDR3 sequences, and 5.5% to 7.5% are seen once. The ten top clones hold more than 1.2% of the sample.

PBMCs were isolated by Ficoll-Paque density gradient centrifugation. From the cysteine through the phenylalanine, the CDR3 covers 11 amino acids. Only the CDR3 portion is preserved as DNA: 33 bases, with reading frame beginning at the first base. CDR1 and CDR2, looked up from the germline V gene, are SQVTM and ANQGSEA. V is reduced by 4 bases and J by 7 bases, leaving a spacing of 9 bases between them. The sequence was collected from a man aged 18-30 years who had mild COVID-19 (a few samples of this study predate the infection). The sample titles of this study are shuffled in the database, so cell type and time point are left out; the donor was told from shared clones. The chain was built from TRBV29-1 and TRBJ2-3, with the D gene not confidently named. The sample comprised PBMCs or a T cell subset sorted from them (not recorded which). This receptor has the CDR3 CSVGGSHTQYF. Read as DNA, the sequence is TGCAGCGTTGGAGGTTCGCATACGCAGTATTTT.